Following are 14 T cell receptor beta chains from one sample sequenced in a study of T cells in Graves' hyperthyroidism and ophthalmopathy. RNA transcripts served as the template for amplifying TCR beta CDR3 regions. Using the HTBI primer set, a first-round RT-PCR was run on the TCR CDR3. MiXCR, applied by TCRdb to the multiplex PCR reads, yields one record per CDR3 protein. This table has approximately 620,000 distinct CDR3 sequences, about 14% appearing once. Sequencing input: blood. All receptors derive from a woman aged 25 to 39 with Graves' hyperthyroidism that later progressed to Graves' ophthalmopathy.

This clonotype was counted many times. V usage is TRBV20-1 and J usage is TRBJ2-1, with 8 bases fitting TRBD2. V lost 4 bases to trimming and J lost 6 bases; unmatched junction nucleotides: 17. The CDR3 spans 17 residues. From germline, CDR1 is DFQATT and CDR2 SNEGSKA (reference sequence). CDR3 sequence reads: CSATPIELAASPNEQFF. CDR3 DNA: TGCAGTGCTACCCCAATAGAACTAGCGGCTTCACCCAATGAGCAGTTCTTC.

This clonotype was picked up many times. This chain joins TRBV20-1 and TRBJ2-7, with D hard to call. Between the trimmed V and J ends, which lost 8 bases and 3 bases, there was a span of 14 bases. The germline V gene encodes CDR1 DFQATT and CDR2 SNEGSKA (reference sequence). This CDR3 spans 12 amino acids. In nucleotides, the CDR3 is TGCAGTACTGAAATAGACAACTACGAGCAGTACTTC. Protein sequence: CSTEIDNYEQYF.

In its sample, this clonotype was seen many times. The rearrangement uses TRBV10-3 and TRBJ1-2; possible D gene TRBD1, 5 bases. Between the trimmed V and J ends, which lost 10 bases and 0 bases, there was a span of 18 bases. The CDR3 covers 15 residues. Germline loops: CDR1 ENHRY, CDR2 SYGVKD. CDR3 sequence: CASMGTPRTNYGYTF. In nucleotides, the CDR3 is TGTGCCAGCATGGGGACTCCTCGAACTAACTATGGCTACACCTTC.

The table lists this clonotype with a few counts. The CDR3 DNA reads as TGCAGTGCACTCGCCCTCCCAGGGAGGATAGACATTCAGTACTTC. This codes for CSALALPGRIDIQYF. This chain joins TRBV20-1 and TRBJ2-4, with D possibly being TRBD2 (6 bases). Germline V gene lookup returns CDR1 DFQATT and CDR2 SNEGSKA (reference sequence). With 6 bases removed from V and 8 bases from J, the gap between germline ends came to 23 bases. This CDR3 has 15 residues.

This clonotype came up many times. This sequence joins TRBV24-1 and TRBJ2-1; tentatively, D is TRBD1 or TRBD2 (5 bases each). CDR3 length: 18 residues. Looked up from germline, CDR1 is KGHDR and CDR2 is SFDVKD. V was shortened by 3 bases and J by 5 bases, with 22 bases between the two germline ends. The CDR3 loop is CATSDESGRKTLNNEQFF. Written as DNA, the CDR3 is TGTGCCACCAGTGATGAATCGGGACGGAAAACGCTAAACAATGAGCAGTTCTTC.

This clonotype was counted between two and nine times. The chain carries TRBV20-1 and TRBJ2-1; D gene unclear. The CDR3 contains 13 residues. Germline V CDR1 and CDR2: DFQATT, SNEGSKA (reference sequence). V was clipped by 6 bases and J by 1 base, with 10 bases between them. The CDR3 here is CSARISSYNEQFF. CDR3 in DNA: TGCAGTGCCCGGATTTCTTCCTACAATGAGCAGTTCTTC.

The chain has TRBV20-1 and TRBJ2-1; a possible D gene is TRBD1 (5 bases). Trimming took 4 bases from V and 6 from J, leaving 16 bases between them. The CDR3 runs 14 residues. CDR1 is DFQATT and CDR2 is SNEGSKA in the germline V gene (reference sequence). The CDR3 DNA follows: TGCAGTGCTATGCAGGGCGTAGGGCGCAATGAGCAGTTCTTC. It specifies CSAMQGVGRNEQFF.

This sequence joins TRBV7-9 and TRBJ2-2; D may correspond to TRBD1 or TRBD2 (5 bases each). The CDR3 runs to 13 residues. V was shortened by 5 bases and J by 6 bases, with 10 bases between the two germline ends. Germline-derived CDR1 and CDR2 are SEHNR and FQNEAQ (reference sequence). The CDR3 sequence: CASSTRDAGELFF. The DNA for the CDR3 is TGTGCCAGCAGCACCCGGGACGCCGGGGAGCTGTTTTTT.

This clonotype has more than one count but fewer than ten. The gene calls are TRBV28 and TRBJ2-7; weak D call: TRBD2 (6 bases). The CDR3 has 15 residues. Germline V gene sequence: CDR1 MDHEN, CDR2 SYDVKM. V was pared by 6 bases and J by 2 bases, with 17 bases between. CDR3 coding DNA: TGTGCCAGCAGGGGGAACAGCGGGCATCCCTACGAGCAGTACTTC. As protein: CASRGNSGHPYEQYF. The full variable domain, completed using reference TRBV28 and TRBJ2-7, is DVKVTQSSRYLVKRTGEKVFLECVQDMDHENMFWYRQDPGLGLRLIYFSYDVKMKEKGDIPEGYSVSREKKERFSLILESASTNQTSMYLCASRGNSGHPYEQYFGPGTRLTVT.

This clonotype was counted between two and nine times. The chain is built from TRBV29-1 and TRBJ1-5; D gene uncertain. The CDR3 is 12 residues long. Germline V lookup: CDR1 SQVTM, CDR2 ANQGSEA. Trimming took off 5 bases at V and 6 bases at J, with 11 bases between the two ends. The CDR3 nucleotides are TGCAGCGTTTTTTGTCCGGCTCAGCCCCAGCATTTT. Amino acids: CSVFCPAQPQHF. Supplemented by reference TRBV29-1 and TRBJ1-5, the full variable domain reads SAVISQKPSRDICQRGTSLTIQCQVDSQVTMMFWYRQQPGQSLTLIATANQGSEATYESGFVIDKFPISRPNLTFSTLTVSNMSPEDSSIYLCSVFCPAQPQHFGDGTRLSIL.

This clonotype was detected a few times. The rearrangement uses TRBV6-1 and TRBJ1-2; D gene uncertain. V gave up 5 bases and J gave up 8 bases, with 12 bases separating them. CDR3 length: 12 amino acids. Germline V CDR1 and CDR2: MNHNS, SASEGT. CDR3 amino acids: CASSSVPDGYTF. CDR3 in DNA: TGTGCCAGCAGTTCAGTCCCCGACGGCTACACCTTC.

Comments on this clonotype: This may be a read error: a much more frequent sequence differs by one nucleotide. The chain uses TRBV20-1 and TRBJ1-3; D is uncertain. Trimming stripped 6 bases from V and 5 bases from J, with 17 bases between. Germline V gene sequence: CDR1 DFQATT, CDR2 SNEGSKA (reference sequence). The CDR3 totals 14 residues. CDR3 in amino acids: CSAIPEVPRNTIYF. In nucleotides, the CDR3 is TGCAGTGCCATCCCAGAAGTCCCGAGAAACACCATATATTTT.

This clonotype was seen only a few times. The gene calls are TRBV6-2 or TRBV6-3 and TRBJ2-3; no reliable D call. The CDR3 spans 11 residues. V was clipped by 6 bases and J by 7 bases, with 8 bases between them. In germline, CDR1 is MNHEY, CDR2 SVGEGT. CDR3 DNA: TGTGCCAGCAGGTCCGGGTATACGCAGTATTTT. It encodes CASRSGYTQYF.

There are many counts of this clonotype. This sequence joins TRBV7-9 and TRBJ2-5; D perhaps matches TRBD2 (6 bases). Germline CDR1 and CDR2: SEHNR and FQNEAQ (reference sequence). V was cut by 5 bases and J by 2 bases, with 18 bases left in between. CDR3 length equals 16 residues. CDR3 in DNA: TGTGCCAGCAGCCTGGAGGGAGCTAGCTTGCAAGAGACCCAGTACTTC. Protein: CASSLEGASLQETQYF.